This T cell receptor beta chain was sequenced during a study of response to subunit inactivated influenza vaccine. TCRdb called the RT-PCR reads again in MiXCR, with one record for every CDR3 protein. Here the sample spans about 530,000 distinct CDR3 sequences, 12% being singletons. Findings of the study overall: Seasonal influenza vaccination, on each occasion, was suggested by the authors to recruit few new T cells.

The sample holds a few counts of this clonotype. The antigen remains undetermined. Germline CDR1 is SGHTA and CDR2 is FQGTGA. V was shortened by 5 bases and J by 5 bases, with 15 bases between the two germline ends. CDR3 length: 15 amino acids. This receptor was obtained from a man aged 45-65 years who received an inactivated influenza vaccine. The input for sequencing was PBMCs from blood, taken on the day of vaccination. This rearrangement joins TRBV7-3 to TRBJ2-2; possibly TRBD2 for D (5 bases). CDR3 nucleotides: TGTGCCAGCAGCCCGGGTGGTAGCGTGACCGGGGAGCTGTTTTTT. This translates into CASSPGGSVTGELFF.